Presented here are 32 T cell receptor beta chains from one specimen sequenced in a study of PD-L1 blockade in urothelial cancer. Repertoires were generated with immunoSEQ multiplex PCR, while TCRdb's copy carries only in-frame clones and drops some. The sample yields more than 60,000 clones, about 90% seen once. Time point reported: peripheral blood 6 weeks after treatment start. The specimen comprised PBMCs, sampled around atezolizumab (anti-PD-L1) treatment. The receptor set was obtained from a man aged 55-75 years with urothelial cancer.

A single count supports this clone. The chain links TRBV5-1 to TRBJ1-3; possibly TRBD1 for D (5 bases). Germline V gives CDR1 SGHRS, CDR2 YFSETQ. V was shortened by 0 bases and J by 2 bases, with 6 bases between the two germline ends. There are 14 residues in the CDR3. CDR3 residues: CASSLAGTGNTIYF. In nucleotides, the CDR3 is TGCGCCAGCAGCTTGGCAGGGACTGGAAACACCATATATTTT.

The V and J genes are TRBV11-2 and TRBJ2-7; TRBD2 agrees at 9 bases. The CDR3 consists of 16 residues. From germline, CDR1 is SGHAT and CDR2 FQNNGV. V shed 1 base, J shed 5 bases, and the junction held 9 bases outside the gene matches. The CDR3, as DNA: TGTGCCAGCAGCTTAGTAGGTAGCGGGAGAGGAGACGAGCAGTACTTC. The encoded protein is CASSLVGSGRGDEQYF.

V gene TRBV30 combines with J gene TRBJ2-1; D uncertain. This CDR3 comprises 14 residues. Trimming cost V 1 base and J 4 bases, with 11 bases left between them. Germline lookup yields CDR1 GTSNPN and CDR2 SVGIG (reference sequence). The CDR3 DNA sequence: TGTGCCTGGAGTGACAATTTTGTATACAATGAGCAGTTCTTC. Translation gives CAWSDNFVYNEQFF. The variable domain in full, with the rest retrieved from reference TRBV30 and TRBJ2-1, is SQTIHQWPATLVQPVGSPLSLECTVEGTSNPNLYWYRQAAGRGLQLLFYSVGIGQISSEVPQNLSASRPQDRQFILSSKKLLLSDSGFYLCAWSDNFVYNEQFFGPGTRLTVL.

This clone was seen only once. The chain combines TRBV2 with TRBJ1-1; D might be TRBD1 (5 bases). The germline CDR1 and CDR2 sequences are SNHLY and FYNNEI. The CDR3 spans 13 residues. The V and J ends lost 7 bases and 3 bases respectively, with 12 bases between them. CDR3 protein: CASTPGEYTEAFF. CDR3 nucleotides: TGTGCCAGCACCCCGGGGGAGTACACTGAAGCTTTCTTT.

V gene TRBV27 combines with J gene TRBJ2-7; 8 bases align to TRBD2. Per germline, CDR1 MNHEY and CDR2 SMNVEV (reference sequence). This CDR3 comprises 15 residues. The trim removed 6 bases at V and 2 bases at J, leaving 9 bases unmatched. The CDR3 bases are TGTGCCAGCAGGATCACTAGCGGCACCACCTACGAGCAGTACTTC. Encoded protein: CASRITSGTTYEQYF.

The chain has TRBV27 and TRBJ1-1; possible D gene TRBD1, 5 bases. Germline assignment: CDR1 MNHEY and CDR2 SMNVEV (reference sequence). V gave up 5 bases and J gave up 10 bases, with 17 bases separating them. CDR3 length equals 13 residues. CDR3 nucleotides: TGTGCCAGCAGTCACTACACGGGGGTCGCAGCTTTCTTT. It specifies CASSHYTGVAAFF.

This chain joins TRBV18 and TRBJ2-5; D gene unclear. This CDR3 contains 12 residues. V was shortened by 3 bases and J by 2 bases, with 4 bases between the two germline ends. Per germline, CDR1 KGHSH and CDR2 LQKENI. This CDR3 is CASSPQQETQYF. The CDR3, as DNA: TGTGCCAGCTCACCGCAGCAAGAGACCCAGTACTTC.

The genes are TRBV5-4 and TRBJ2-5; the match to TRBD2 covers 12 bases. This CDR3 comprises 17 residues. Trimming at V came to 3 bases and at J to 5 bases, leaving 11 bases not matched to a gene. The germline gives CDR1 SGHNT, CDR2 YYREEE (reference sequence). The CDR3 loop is CASSSMGLAGGQETQYF. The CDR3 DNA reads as TGTGCCAGCAGCTCTATGGGCCTAGCGGGGGGGCAGGAGACCCAGTACTTC.

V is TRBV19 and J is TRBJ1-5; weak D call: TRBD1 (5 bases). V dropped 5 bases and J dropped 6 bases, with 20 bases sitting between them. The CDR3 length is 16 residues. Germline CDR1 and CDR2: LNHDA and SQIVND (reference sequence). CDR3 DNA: TGTGCCAGTAGTCCAGGAGGGGCCAGGGCGGGTCAGCCCCAGCATTTT. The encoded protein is CASSPGGARAGQPQHF. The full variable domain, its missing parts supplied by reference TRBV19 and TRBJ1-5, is DGGITQSPKYLFRKEGQNVTLSCEQNLNHDAMYWYRQDPGQGLRLIYYSQIVNDFQKGDIAEGYSVSREKKESFPLTVTSAQKNPTAFYLCASSPGGARAGQPQHFGDGTRLSIL.

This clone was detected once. The CDR3 DNA follows: TGTGCCAGCAGCATCTCGGGACAGGCGGTCTATGGCTACACCTTC. As protein: CASSISGQAVYGYTF. This chain uses TRBV7-2 with TRBJ1-2; 8 nucleotides align to TRBD1. The CDR3 has 15 amino acids. Germline V lookup: CDR1 SGHTA, CDR2 FQGNSA. V gave up 5 bases and J gave up 4 bases; unmatched junction bases: 9.

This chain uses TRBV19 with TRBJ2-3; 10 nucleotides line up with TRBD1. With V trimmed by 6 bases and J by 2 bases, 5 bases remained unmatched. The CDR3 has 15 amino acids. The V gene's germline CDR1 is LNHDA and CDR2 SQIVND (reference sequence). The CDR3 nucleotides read TGTGCCAGTAGCCCGGGGACAGGGGTCACAGATACGCAGTATTTT. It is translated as CASSPGTGVTDTQYF.

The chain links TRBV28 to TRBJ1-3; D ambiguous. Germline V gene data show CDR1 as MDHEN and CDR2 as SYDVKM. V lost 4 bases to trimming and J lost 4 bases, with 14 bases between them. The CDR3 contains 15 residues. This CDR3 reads CASSSRGLGGNTIYF. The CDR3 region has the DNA TGTGCCAGCAGTTCGCGGGGTCTCGGCGGAAACACCATATATTTT.

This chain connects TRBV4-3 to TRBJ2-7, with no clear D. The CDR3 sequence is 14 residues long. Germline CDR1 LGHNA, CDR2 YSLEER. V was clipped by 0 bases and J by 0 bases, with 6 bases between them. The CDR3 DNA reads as TGCGCCAGCAGCCAAGACCCTCGCTCCTACGAGCAGTACTTC. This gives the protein CASSQDPRSYEQYF.

The chain's CDR3 is CAWRRQGGEKLFF. CDR3 nucleotide sequence: TGTGCCTGGAGAAGACAGGGGGGCGAAAAACTGTTTTTT. The gene calls are TRBV30 and TRBJ1-4, with 9 bases matching TRBD1. In germline, CDR1 is GTSNPN, CDR2 SVGIG (reference sequence). V shed 3 bases, J shed 8 bases, and the junction held 4 bases outside the gene matches. The CDR3 is 13 residues long.

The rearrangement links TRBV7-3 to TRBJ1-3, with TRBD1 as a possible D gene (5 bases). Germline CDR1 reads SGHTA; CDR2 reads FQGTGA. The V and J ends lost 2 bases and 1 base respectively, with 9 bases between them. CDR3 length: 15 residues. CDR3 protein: CASSLDPGSGNTIYF. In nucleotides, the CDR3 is TGTGCCAGCAGCTTAGATCCAGGGTCTGGAAACACCATATATTTT.

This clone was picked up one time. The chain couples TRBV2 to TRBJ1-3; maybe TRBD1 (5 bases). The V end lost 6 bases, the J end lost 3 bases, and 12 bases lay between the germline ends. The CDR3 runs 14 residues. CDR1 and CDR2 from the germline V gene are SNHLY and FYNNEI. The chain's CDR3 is CASRGRGNGNTIYF. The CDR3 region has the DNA TGTGCCAGCAGGGGGAGGGGTAATGGAAACACCATATATTTT. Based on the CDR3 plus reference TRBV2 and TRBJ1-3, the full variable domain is EPEVTQTPSHQVTQMGQEVILRCVPISNHLYFYWYRQILGQKVEFLVSFYNNEISEKSEIFDDQFSVERPDGSNFTLKIRSTKLEDSAMYFCASRGRGNGNTIYFGEGSWLTVV.

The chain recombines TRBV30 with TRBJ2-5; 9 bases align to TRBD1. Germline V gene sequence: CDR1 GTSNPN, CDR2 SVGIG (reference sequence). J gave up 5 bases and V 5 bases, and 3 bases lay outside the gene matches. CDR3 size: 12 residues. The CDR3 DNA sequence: TGTGCCTGGGGACAGGGGTGGGAGACCCAGTACTTC. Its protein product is CAWGQGWETQYF.

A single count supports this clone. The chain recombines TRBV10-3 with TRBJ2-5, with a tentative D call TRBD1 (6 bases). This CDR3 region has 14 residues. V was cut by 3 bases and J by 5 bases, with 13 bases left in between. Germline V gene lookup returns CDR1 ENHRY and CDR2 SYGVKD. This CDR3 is CAISEATGLETQYF. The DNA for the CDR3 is TGTGCCATCAGTGAAGCAACAGGGTTGGAGACCCAGTACTTC.

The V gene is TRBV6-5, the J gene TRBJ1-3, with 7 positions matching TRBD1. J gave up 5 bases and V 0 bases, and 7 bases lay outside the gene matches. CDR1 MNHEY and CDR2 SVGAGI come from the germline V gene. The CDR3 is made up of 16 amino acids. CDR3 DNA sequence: TGTGCCAGCAGTTACTCTTTTTGGGACAGCAGAAACACCATATATTTT. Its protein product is CASSYSFWDSRNTIYF.

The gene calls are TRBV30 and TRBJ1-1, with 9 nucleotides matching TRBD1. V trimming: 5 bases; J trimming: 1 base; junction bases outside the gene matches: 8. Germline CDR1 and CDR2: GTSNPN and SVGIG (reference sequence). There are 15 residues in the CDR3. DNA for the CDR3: TGTGCCTGGGATACAGGGGGCTGGGGGAACACTGAAGCTTTCTTT. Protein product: CAWDTGGWGNTEAFF.

The CDR3 coding sequence is TGTGCCAGCAGTTACTCTTCAGGGACAGGGACTGAAAAACTGTTTTTT. It translates to CASSYSSGTGTEKLFF. V is TRBV6-5 and J is TRBJ1-4; 9 nucleotides agree with TRBD1. This CDR3 is built from 16 residues. J was trimmed by 7 bases and V by 0 bases; bases with no gene match: 6. Germline CDR1 is MNHEY and CDR2 is SVGAGI.

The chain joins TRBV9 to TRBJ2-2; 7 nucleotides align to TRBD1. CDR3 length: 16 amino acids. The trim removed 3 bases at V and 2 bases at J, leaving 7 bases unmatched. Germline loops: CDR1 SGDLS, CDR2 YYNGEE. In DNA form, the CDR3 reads TGTGCCAGCAGCGCAACAGGGGAACCCAACACCGGGGAGCTGTTTTTT. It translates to CASSATGEPNTGELFF.

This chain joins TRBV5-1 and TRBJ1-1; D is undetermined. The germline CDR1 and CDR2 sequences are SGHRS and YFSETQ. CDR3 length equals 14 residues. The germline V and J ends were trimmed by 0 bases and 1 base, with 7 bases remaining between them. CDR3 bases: TGCGCCAGCAGCTTGGGCGAGAGGAACACTGAAGCTTTCTTT. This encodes CASSLGERNTEAFF.

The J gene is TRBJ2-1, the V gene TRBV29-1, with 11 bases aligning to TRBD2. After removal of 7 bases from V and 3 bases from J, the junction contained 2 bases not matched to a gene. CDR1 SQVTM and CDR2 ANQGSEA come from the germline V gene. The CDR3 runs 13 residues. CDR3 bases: TGCAGCGGCCTAGCGGGAGGCTACAATGAGCAGTTCTTC. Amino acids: CSGLAGGYNEQFF.

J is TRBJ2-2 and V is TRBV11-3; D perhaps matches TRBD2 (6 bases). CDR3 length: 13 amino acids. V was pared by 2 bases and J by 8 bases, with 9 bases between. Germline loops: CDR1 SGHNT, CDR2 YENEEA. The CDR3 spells CASSLQGGGELFF. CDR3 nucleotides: TGTGCCAGCAGCTTACAGGGAGGTGGGGAGCTGTTTTTT.

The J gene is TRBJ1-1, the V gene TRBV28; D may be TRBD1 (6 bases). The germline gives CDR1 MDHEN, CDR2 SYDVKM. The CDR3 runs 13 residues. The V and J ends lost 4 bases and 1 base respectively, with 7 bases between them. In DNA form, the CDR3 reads TGTGCCAGCAGTTGGGGACAGAACACTGAAGCTTTCTTT. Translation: CASSWGQNTEAFF.

The CDR3 DNA sequence: TGTGCCAGCACCTACAGTGTCAATGAGCAGTTCTTC. This gives the protein CASTYSVNEQFF. This chain links TRBV6-1 with TRBJ2-1; D not resolved. V gave up 7 bases and J gave up 6 bases, with 10 bases separating them. The V gene's germline CDR1 is MNHNS and CDR2 SASEGT. There are 12 residues in the CDR3.

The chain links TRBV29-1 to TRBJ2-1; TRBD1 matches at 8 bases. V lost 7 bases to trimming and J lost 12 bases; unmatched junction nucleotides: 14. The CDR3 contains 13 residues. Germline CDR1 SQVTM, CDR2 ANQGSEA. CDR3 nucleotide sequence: TGCAGCGCATGGACAGGGAGTAAGGGATTGCAGTTCTTC. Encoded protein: CSAWTGSKGLQFF.

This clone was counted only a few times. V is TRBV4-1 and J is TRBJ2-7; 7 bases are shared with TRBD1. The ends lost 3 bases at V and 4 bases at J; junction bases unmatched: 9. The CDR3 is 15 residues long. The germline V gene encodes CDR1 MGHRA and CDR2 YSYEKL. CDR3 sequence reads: CASSQGVGGGYEQYF. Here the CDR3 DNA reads TGCGCCAGCAGCCAGGGGGTAGGGGGCGGGTACGAGCAGTACTTC.

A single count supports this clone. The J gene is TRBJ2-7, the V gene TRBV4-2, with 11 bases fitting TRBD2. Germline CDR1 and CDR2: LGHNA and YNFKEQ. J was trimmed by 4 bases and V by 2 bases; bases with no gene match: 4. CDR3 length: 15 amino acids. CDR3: CASSQLLAGAYEQYF. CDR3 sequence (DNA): TGTGCCAGCAGCCAACTACTAGCGGGAGCGTACGAGCAGTACTTC.

The CDR3 spells CASREPQGGHTEAFF. The CDR3 region has the DNA TGTGCCAGTCGAGAGCCTCAGGGAGGTCACACTGAAGCTTTCTTT. The V gene is TRBV19, the J gene TRBJ1-1, with D possibly TRBD1 on 5 matching bases. Trimming shortened V by 8 bases and J by 3 bases, and 19 bases separated the two germline ends. Germline V lookup: CDR1 LNHDA, CDR2 SQIVND (reference sequence). The CDR3 is 15 residues long.

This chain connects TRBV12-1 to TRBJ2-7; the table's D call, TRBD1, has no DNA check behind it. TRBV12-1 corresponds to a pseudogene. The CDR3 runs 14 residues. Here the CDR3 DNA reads TGTGCCAGCAGCTGTTGGACAGGGGTCGACGAGCAGTACTTC. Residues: CASSCWTGVDEQYF.